These 19 T cell receptor beta chains were sequenced from one sample in a study of blood T cell repertoires in COVID-19. The table came from immunoSEQ multiplex PCR; TCRdb's copy has only in-frame clones and leaves some out. The data hold about 250,000 clones, with roughly 88% observed a single time. Sequenced material: peripheral blood. The receptors stem from a human donor with COVID-19, enrolled during active disease. The donor label of this sample is uncertain.

This chain joins TRBV24-1 and TRBJ2-1, with 8 bases lining up with TRBD2. Looked up from germline, CDR1 is KGHDR and CDR2 is SFDVKD. There are 16 residues in the CDR3. After removal of 3 bases from V and 7 bases from J, the junction contained 10 bases not matched to a gene. CDR3 DNA: TGTGCCACCAGTGATCCGACTAGCGAGAGTCGGAATGAGCAGTTCTTC. This translates into CATSDPTSESRNEQFF.

The chain links TRBV28 to TRBJ1-3, with 8 bases lining up with TRBD1. Germline CDR1 and CDR2: MDHEN and SYDVKM. The CDR3 runs to 16 residues. With 6 bases clipped from V and 0 bases from J, the junction kept 7 bases outside the gene matches. The DNA of the CDR3 is TGTGCCAGCAGCCCTAGGACAGGGATCTCTGGAAACACCATATATTTT. As protein: CASSPRTGISGNTIYF.

CDR3: CASSRGQGAWEQYF. The CDR3 nucleotides are TGTGCCAGCAGCCGCGGACAGGGTGCGTGGGAGCAGTACTTC. The chain combines TRBV7-2 with TRBJ2-7; 8 bases are shared with TRBD1. The germline gives CDR1 SGHTA, CDR2 FQGNSA. J was trimmed by 7 bases and V by 5 bases; bases with no gene match: 10. CDR3 length equals 14 residues.

This clone has only one observation. The chain is built from TRBV30 and TRBJ1-1; D might be TRBD1 (5 bases). This CDR3 is built from 11 residues. CDR1 GTSNPN and CDR2 SVGIG come from the germline V gene (reference sequence). Deletions cut 2 bases from V and 10 bases from J, with 11 bases between. The chain's CDR3 is CAWSRRGSAFF. In DNA form, the CDR3 reads TGTGCCTGGAGTCGGAGGGGTTCAGCTTTCTTT.

V usage is TRBV7-9 and J usage is TRBJ2-1, with 8 positions matching TRBD1. The CDR3 totals 15 residues. V shed 3 bases, J shed 5 bases, and the junction held 6 bases outside the gene matches. Germline-derived CDR1 and CDR2 are SEHNR and FQNEAQ (reference sequence). CDR3 sequence (DNA): TGTGCCAGCAGCTTCGACAGGGGTTGGGACAATGAGCAGTTCTTC. Its translation is CASSFDRGWDNEQFF.

The chain links TRBV18 to TRBJ2-7, with D possibly TRBD2 on 6 matching bases. The CDR3 has 15 amino acids. V dropped 3 bases and J dropped 2 bases, with 14 bases sitting between them. Germline V CDR1 and CDR2: KGHSH, LQKENI. The CDR3 region is CASSPSGRAAYEQYF. The CDR3 coding sequence is TGTGCCAGCTCACCTAGCGGCAGGGCCGCCTACGAGCAGTACTTC.

The rearrangement links TRBV11-2 to TRBJ1-4; 12 nucleotides line up with TRBD1. This CDR3 spans 15 amino acids. V dropped 4 bases and J dropped 7; count of bases not matched to a gene: 4. Germline V lookup: CDR1 SGHAT, CDR2 FQNNGV. The CDR3 DNA follows: TGTGCCAGCAGCTCGGGGACAGGGGGCGGTGAAAAACTGTTTTTT. Amino acid sequence: CASSSGTGGGEKLFF.

V usage is TRBV11-2 and J usage is TRBJ2-3, with 14 bases that match TRBD2. Germline CDR1 reads SGHAT; CDR2 reads FQNNGV. Losses at the gene ends were 5 bases for V and 5 bases for J; bases not matched to a gene: 9. This CDR3 contains 17 residues. CDR3 in DNA: TGTGCCAGCAGCACGGGACTAGCGGGAGCGGGTGGAGATACGCAGTATTTT. It specifies CASSTGLAGAGGDTQYF.

The V and J genes are TRBV29-1 and TRBJ2-7, with a possible D match to TRBD2 (5 bases). CDR1 SQVTM and CDR2 ANQGSEA come from the germline V gene. V shed 6 bases and J shed 3 bases, with 15 bases lying between them. CDR3 length: 13 residues. The CDR3 sequence is CSVSISASYEQYF. The CDR3 DNA reads as TGCAGCGTCTCTATTAGCGCAAGCTACGAGCAGTACTTC.

This chain connects TRBV28 to TRBJ1-5, with D perhaps TRBD1 (6 bases). CDR1 and CDR2 (germline): MDHEN, SYDVKM. The CDR3 sequence is 19 residues long. V was pared by 7 bases and J by 0 bases, with 25 bases between. CDR3 protein: CASIADGQMFSYSNQPQHF. CDR3 coding DNA: TGTGCCAGCATCGCCGACGGACAGATGTTTTCCTATAGCAATCAGCCCCAGCATTTT. Together with reference TRBV28 and TRBJ1-5, the CDR3 gives the full variable domain: DVKVTQSSRYLVKRTGEKVFLECVQDMDHENMFWYRQDPGLGLRLIYFSYDVKMKEKGDIPEGYSVSREKKERFSLILESASTNQTSMYLCASIADGQMFSYSNQPQHFGDGTRLSIL.

The rearrangement links TRBV28 to TRBJ1-5; D ambiguous. Per germline, CDR1 MDHEN and CDR2 SYDVKM. The CDR3 spans 14 residues. V lost 5 bases and J lost 6, with 14 bases in between. CDR3 sequence: CASSPPPSPQPQHF. CDR3 bases: TGTGCCAGCAGTCCTCCCCCTTCTCCTCAGCCCCAGCATTTT.

The V call is TRBV27, the J call TRBJ1-5; no clear D. Deletions cut 6 bases from V and 9 bases from J, with 21 bases between. Germline CDR1 and CDR2: MNHEY and SMNVEV (reference sequence). This CDR3 has 15 residues. Here the CDR3 reads CASRPYPGPGLPQHF. The CDR3, as DNA: TGTGCCAGCAGACCCTACCCCGGCCCGGGTCTGCCCCAGCATTTT.

The chain has TRBV7-6 and TRBJ1-2; TRBD1 matches at 10 bases. The CDR3 consists of 14 residues. CDR1 and CDR2 from the germline V gene are SGHVS and FNYEAQ. After removal of 1 base from V and 8 bases from J, the junction contained 4 bases not matched to a gene. The CDR3 protein is CASSLGQGARGYTF. CDR3 DNA sequence: TGTGCCAGCAGCTTAGGACAGGGGGCGCGGGGCTACACCTTC.

The rearrangement uses TRBV7-2 and TRBJ2-1; unclear D gene. The CDR3 runs 15 residues. The germline V gene has CDR1 SGHTA and CDR2 FQGNSA. The V gene lost 1 base and the J gene lost 3 bases, with 10 bases spanning the gap. The CDR3 DNA reads as TGTGCCAGCAGCTTAGAACTCCTCGGCTACAATGAGCAGTTCTTC. Translating it yields CASSLELLGYNEQFF.

The V call is TRBV7-9, the J call TRBJ1-2; 7 bases are shared with TRBD1. The CDR3 is 13 residues long. Germline lookup yields CDR1 SEHNR and CDR2 FQNEAQ (reference sequence). The junction had 4 bases not matched to a gene; V was cut back by 5 bases and J by 4 bases. In DNA form, the CDR3 reads TGTGCCAGCAGCGATTCAGGGGGCTATGGCTACACCTTC. Translating it yields CASSDSGGYGYTF.

The chain uses TRBV27 and TRBJ2-3; 11 bases line up with TRBD1. The CDR3 runs 18 residues. V was clipped by 5 bases and J by 3 bases; unmatched bases: 13. Germline-derived CDR1 and CDR2 are MNHEY and SMNVEV (reference sequence). The CDR3 DNA reads as TGTGCCAGCAGTGTCCCCTGGACAGGGGGCAAACAAACAGATACGCAGTATTTT. Translating gives CASSVPWTGGKQTDTQYF.

This clone occurred once. The chain couples TRBV6-5 to TRBJ2-2, with a possible D match to TRBD1 (6 bases). This CDR3 region has 15 residues. The germline V gene encodes CDR1 MNHEY and CDR2 SVGAGI. The germline V and J ends were trimmed by 3 bases and 3 bases, with 11 bases remaining between them. Written as DNA, the CDR3 is TGTGCCAGCAGTTATCACAGGGCTGACACCGGGGAGCTGTTTTTT. Its protein is CASSYHRADTGELFF.

As concerns this clone: A read error may account for a junction end that differs from germline. The chain joins TRBV7-7 to TRBJ2-4; TRBD2 agrees at 8 bases. This CDR3 spans 15 amino acids. Germline V CDR1 and CDR2: SSHAT, FNYEAQ (reference sequence). The CDR3 bases are TGTGCTAGCAGCTTATTAGCCGGGAGGGCGCGGGTGCGGTACTTC. The encoded protein is CASSLLAGRARVRYF.

The chain links TRBV28 to TRBJ1-2; 7 nucleotides align to TRBD1. The J segment lost 2 bases and the V segment lost 0 bases, leaving 15 bases of the junction unmatched. This CDR3 has 19 residues. Germline V gives CDR1 MDHEN, CDR2 SYDVKM. The CDR3: CASSLWETGVVGMNYGYTF. The CDR3 nucleotides are TGTGCCAGCAGTTTATGGGAAACAGGGGTCGTAGGTATGAACTATGGCTACACCTTC.